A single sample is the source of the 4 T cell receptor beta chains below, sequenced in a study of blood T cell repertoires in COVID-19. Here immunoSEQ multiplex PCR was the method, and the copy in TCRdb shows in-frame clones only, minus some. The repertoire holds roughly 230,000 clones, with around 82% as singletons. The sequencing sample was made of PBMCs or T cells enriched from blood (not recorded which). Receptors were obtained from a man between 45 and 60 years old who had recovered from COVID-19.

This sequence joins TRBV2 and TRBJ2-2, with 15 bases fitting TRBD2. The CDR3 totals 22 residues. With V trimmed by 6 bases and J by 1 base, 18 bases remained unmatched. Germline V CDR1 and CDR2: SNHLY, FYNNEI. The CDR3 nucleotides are TGTGCCAGCAGAGAGCACCGAACAGGGCTGGGACTAGCGGGGGGGAACACCGGGGAGCTGTTTTTT. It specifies CASREHRTGLGLAGGNTGELFF.

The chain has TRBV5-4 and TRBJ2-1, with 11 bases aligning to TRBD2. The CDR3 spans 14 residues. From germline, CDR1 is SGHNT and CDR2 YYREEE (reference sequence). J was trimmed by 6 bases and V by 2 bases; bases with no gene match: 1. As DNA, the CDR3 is TGTGCCAGCAGCTTTAGCGGGGGGGCCAATGAGCAGTTCTTC. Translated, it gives CASSFSGGANEQFF.

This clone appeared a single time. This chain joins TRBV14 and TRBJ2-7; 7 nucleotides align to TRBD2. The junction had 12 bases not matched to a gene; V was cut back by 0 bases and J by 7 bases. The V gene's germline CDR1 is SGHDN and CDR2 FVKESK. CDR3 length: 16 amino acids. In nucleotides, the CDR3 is TGTGCCAGCAGCCAAGAGCTTGGGACGGGGGGTTTGGAGCAGTACTTC. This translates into CASSQELGTGGLEQYF.

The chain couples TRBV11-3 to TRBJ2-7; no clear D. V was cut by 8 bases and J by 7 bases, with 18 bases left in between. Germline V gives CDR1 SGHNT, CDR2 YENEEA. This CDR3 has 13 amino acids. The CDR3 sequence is CASANRPGGEQYF. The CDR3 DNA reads TGTGCCAGCGCCAATCGTCCGGGTGGAGAGCAGTACTTC.